Given below is one T cell receptor (beta chain) in context. Its specificity is not known. Described time point: sample taken at primary tumor resection. Researchers sequenced whole RNA taken from tumor, nontumor lung or frozen PBMC without sorting. Germline V gene lookup returns CDR1 SNHLY and CDR2 FYNNEI. The V end lost 6 bases, the J end lost 8 bases, and 7 bases lay between the germline ends. There are 11 residues in the CDR3. TCRdb re-called the 5' RACE reads through MiXCR, storing one row per CDR3 protein. The sample gives about 100,000 distinct CDR3 sequences, 3.5% to 5% of which show up once; less than 25% is in the top ten. The entry originates in a study of spatial heterogeneity in lung cancer. The study's findings and limits: One measure, the expanded intratumoral alpha and beta TCR count, tracked tumor mutation counts.

The clonotype comes from a male donor with early-stage non-small cell lung cancer. The genes are TRBV2 and TRBJ1-4; D uncertain. Sequenced material: lung tumor tissue, taken at surgery. Written as DNA, the CDR3 is TGTGCCAGCAGCCGCTACGAAAAACTGTTTTTT. Protein: CASSRYEKLFF.